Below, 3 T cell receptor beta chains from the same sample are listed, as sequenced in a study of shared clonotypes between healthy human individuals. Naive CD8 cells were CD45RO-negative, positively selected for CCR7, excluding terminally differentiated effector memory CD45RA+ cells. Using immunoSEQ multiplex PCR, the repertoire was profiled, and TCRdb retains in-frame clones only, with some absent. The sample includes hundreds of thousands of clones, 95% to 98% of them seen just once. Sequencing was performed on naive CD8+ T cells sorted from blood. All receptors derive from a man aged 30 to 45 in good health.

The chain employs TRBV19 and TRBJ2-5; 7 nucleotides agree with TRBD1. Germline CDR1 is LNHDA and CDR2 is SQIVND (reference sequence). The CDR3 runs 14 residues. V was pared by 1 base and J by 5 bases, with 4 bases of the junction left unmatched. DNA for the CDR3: TGTGCCAGTAGTATAGGGACAGGAGCGGAGACCCAGTACTTC. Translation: CASSIGTGAETQYF.

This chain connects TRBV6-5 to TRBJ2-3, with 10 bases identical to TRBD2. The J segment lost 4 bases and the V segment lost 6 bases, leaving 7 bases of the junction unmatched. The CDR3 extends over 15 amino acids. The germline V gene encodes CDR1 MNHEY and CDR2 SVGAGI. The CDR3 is CASSRLAGVSDTQYF. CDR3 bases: TGTGCCAGCAGCCGTCTAGCGGGAGTTTCAGATACGCAGTATTTT.

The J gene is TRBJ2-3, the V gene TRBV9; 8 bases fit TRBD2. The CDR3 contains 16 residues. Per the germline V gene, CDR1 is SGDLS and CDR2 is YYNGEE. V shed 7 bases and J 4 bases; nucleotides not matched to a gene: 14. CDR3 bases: TGTGCCAGCTGCCGTTCGTTAGCGGGAAGTGCAGATACGCAGTATTTT. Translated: CASCRSLAGSADTQYF.